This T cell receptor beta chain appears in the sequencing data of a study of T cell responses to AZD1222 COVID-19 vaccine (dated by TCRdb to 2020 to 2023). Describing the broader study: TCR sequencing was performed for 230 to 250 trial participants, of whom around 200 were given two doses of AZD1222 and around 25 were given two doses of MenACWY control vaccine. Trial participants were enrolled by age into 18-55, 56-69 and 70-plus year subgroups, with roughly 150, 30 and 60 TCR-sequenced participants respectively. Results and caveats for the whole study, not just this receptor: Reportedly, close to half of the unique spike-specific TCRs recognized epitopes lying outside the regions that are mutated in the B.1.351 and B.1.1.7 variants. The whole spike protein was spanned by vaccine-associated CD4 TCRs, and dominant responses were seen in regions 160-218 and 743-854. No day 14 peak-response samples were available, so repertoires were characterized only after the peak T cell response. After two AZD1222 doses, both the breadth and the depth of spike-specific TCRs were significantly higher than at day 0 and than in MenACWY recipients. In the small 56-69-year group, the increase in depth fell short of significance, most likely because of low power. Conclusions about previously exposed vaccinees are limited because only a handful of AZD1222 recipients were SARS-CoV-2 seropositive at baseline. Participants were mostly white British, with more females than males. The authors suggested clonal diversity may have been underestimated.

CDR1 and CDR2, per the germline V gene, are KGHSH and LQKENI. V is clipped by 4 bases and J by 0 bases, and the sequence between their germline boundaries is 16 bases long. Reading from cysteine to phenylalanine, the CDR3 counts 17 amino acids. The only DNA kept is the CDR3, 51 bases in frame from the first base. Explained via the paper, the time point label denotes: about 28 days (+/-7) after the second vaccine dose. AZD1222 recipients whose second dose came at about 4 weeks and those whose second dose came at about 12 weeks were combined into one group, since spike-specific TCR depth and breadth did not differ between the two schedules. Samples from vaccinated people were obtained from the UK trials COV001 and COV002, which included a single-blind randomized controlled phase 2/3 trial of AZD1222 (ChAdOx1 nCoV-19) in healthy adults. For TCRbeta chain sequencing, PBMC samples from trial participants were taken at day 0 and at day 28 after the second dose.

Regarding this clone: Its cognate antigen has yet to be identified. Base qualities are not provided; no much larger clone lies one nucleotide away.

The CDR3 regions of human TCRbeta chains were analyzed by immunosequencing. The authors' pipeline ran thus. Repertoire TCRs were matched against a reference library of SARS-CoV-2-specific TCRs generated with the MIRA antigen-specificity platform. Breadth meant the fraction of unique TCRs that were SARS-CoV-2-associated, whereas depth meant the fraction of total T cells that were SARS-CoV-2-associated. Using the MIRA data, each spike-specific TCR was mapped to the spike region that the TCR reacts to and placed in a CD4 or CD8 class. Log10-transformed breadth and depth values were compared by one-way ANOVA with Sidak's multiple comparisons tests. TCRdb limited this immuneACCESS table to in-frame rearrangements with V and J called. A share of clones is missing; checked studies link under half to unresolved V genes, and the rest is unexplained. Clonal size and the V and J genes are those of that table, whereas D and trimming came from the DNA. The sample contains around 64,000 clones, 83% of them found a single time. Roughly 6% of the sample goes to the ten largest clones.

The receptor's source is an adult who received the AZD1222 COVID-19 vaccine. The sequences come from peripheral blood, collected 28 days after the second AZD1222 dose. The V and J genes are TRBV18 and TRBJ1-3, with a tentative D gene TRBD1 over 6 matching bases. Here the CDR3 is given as CASSLLRQDNSGNTIYF. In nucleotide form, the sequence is TGTGCCAGCTCACTTCTACGACAGGACAACTCTGGAAACACCATATATTTT. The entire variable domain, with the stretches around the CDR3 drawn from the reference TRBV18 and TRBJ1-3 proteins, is NAGVMQNPRHLVRRRGQEARLRCSPMKGHSHVYWYRQLPEEGLKFMVYLQKENIIDESGMPKERFSAEFPKEGPSILRIQQVVRGDSAAYFCASSLLRQDNSGNTIYFGEGSWLTVV.